The 15 T cell receptor beta chains below come from one sample, sequenced in a study of long-term antiretroviral therapy in people with HIV. Researchers report immunoSEQ v3.0 was run at survey level. The data were produced by immunoSEQ multiplex PCR, yet TCRdb's version contains in-frame clones alone and is incomplete. The sample holds tens of thousands of clones, around 80% seen once. This sample comprised unsorted PBMCs, obtained 0.2 years after starting antiretroviral therapy. Source of these receptors: a young woman with HIV.

The chain has TRBV29-1 and TRBJ2-1, with 8 bases fitting TRBD1. The CDR3 has 15 amino acids. CDR1 is SQVTM and CDR2 is ANQGSEA in the germline V gene. V was pared by 4 bases and J by 3 bases, with 8 bases of the junction left unmatched. The CDR3 sequence is CSVVSWGQVYNEQFF. For the CDR3, the DNA is TGCAGCGTTGTGTCTTGGGGACAGGTCTACAATGAGCAGTTCTTC.

This clone was found once. This chain uses TRBV7-6 with TRBJ1-4; D gene unclear. This CDR3 contains 13 residues. CDR1 SGHVS and CDR2 FNYEAQ come from the germline V gene. The V end was cut by 1 base, the J end by 7 bases, with 7 bases between. CDR3 coding DNA: TGTGCCAGCAGCTTAGTCTACGGTGAAAAACTGTTTTTT. This codes for CASSLVYGEKLFF.

This clone appeared once. V and J are TRBV6-1 and TRBJ2-3; TRBD2 might be the D (6 bases). The V gene's germline CDR1 is MNHNS and CDR2 SASEGT. Trimming removed 5 bases at V and 2 bases at J, with 14 bases between. CDR3 length equals 15 residues. In DNA form, the CDR3 reads TGTGCCAGCAGTAGGAGACTAGAGACCACAGATACGCAGTATTTT. It encodes CASSRRLETTDTQYF.

This chain links TRBV5-1 with TRBJ1-1; a weak D match, TRBD1 (5 bases). In germline, CDR1 is SGHRS, CDR2 YFSETQ. The CDR3 is made up of 13 amino acids. Trimming shortened V by 2 bases and J by 4 bases, and 9 bases separated the two germline ends. Here the CDR3 DNA reads TGCGCCAGCAGCTTATGGGGGACCACTGAAGCTTTCTTT. It encodes CASSLWGTTEAFF.

V gene TRBV29-1 combines with J gene TRBJ2-1; a weak D match, TRBD1 (5 bases). This CDR3 is 13 amino acids long. CDR1 is SQVTM, CDR2 ANQGSEA, per germline. Trimming cost V 4 bases and J 0 bases, with 7 bases left between them. This chain's CDR3 is CSVVTVSYNEQFF. The CDR3, as DNA: TGCAGCGTTGTGACAGTCTCCTACAATGAGCAGTTCTTC.

The rearrangement joins TRBV5-5 to TRBJ2-5; 10 bases align to TRBD2. CDR3 size: 15 residues. J lost 4 bases, V lost 0 bases, and 3 bases had no gene match. CDR1 SGHKS and CDR2 YYEKEE come from the germline V gene (reference sequence). The CDR3 DNA follows: TGTGCCAGCAGCTTGGTCCCTAGCGGGGGAGAGACCCAGTACTTC. The encoded protein is CASSLVPSGGETQYF.

The chain recombines TRBV2 with TRBJ2-3; D uncertain. V lost 3 bases, J lost 0 bases, and 10 bases lay in between. The CDR3 contains 15 residues. Germline CDR1 is SNHLY and CDR2 is FYNNEI. The CDR3 bases are TGTGCCAGCAGTGATGCCCCTTGGAGCACAGATACGCAGTATTTT. This codes for CASSDAPWSTDTQYF.

This chain connects TRBV20-1 to TRBJ1-4, with D unclear. From germline, CDR1 is DFQATT and CDR2 SNEGSKA (reference sequence). The CDR3 runs to 10 residues. The V and J ends lost 6 bases and 6 bases respectively, with 5 bases between them. CDR3 amino acids: CSAADEKLFF. CDR3 nucleotides: TGCAGTGCAGCCGATGAAAAACTGTTTTTT.

DNA of the CDR3: TGTGCCATCAGGGATATGAAGGGAGGCGCAGATACGCAGTATTTT. Amino acid sequence: CAIRDMKGGADTQYF. This rearrangement joins TRBV10-3 to TRBJ2-3; a weak D match, TRBD2 (6 bases). The V gene lost 6 bases and the J gene lost 4 bases, with 17 bases spanning the gap. Germline CDR1 reads ENHRY; CDR2 reads SYGVKD. The CDR3 consists of 15 residues.

CDR3 nucleotides: TGCGCCAGCAGCGATCCGGGACAGGCCTCCTACGAGCAGTACGTC. Amino acid sequence: CASSDPGQASYEQYV. The rearrangement joins TRBV4-1 to TRBJ2-7, with 8 nucleotides matching TRBD1. The CDR3 spans 15 residues. Germline V gene data show CDR1 as MGHRA and CDR2 as YSYEKL. V was pared by 5 bases and J by 0 bases, with 6 bases of the junction left unmatched.

The rearrangement uses TRBV4-1 and TRBJ2-2; D is perhaps TRBD1 or TRBD2 (6 bases each). CDR3 size: 16 residues. Germline V CDR1 and CDR2: MGHRA, YSYEKL. V was pared by 0 bases and J by 5 bases, with 13 bases between. CDR3 in DNA: TGCGCCAGCAGCCAAGATCCCGGGGGCCAAACCGGGGAGCTGTTTTTT. This codes for CASSQDPGGQTGELFF.

The chain joins TRBV5-1 to TRBJ2-7, with 8 positions matching TRBD2. This CDR3 has 20 amino acids. From germline, CDR1 is SGHRS and CDR2 YFSETQ. Trimming at V came to 4 bases and at J to 5 bases, leaving 26 bases not matched to a gene. The chain's CDR3 is CASSQALGGVGRGSTNEQYF. CDR3 nucleotide sequence: TGCGCCAGCAGCCAGGCCCTGGGTGGTGTCGGGAGGGGAAGCACTAACGAGCAGTACTTC.

The genes are TRBV5-1 and TRBJ2-1; 7 bases map to TRBD1. The length of the CDR3 is 15 residues. V trimming: 0 bases; J trimming: 5 bases; junction bases outside the gene matches: 5. The germline V gene encodes CDR1 SGHRS and CDR2 YFSETQ. CDR3 region: CASSLGGRGNNEQFF. In nucleotides, the CDR3 is TGCGCCAGCAGCTTGGGGGGCAGGGGGAACAATGAGCAGTTCTTC.

The chain employs TRBV27 and TRBJ1-5, with a weak D call TRBD1 (5 bases). Germline CDR1 is MNHEY and CDR2 is SMNVEV (reference sequence). V dropped 2 bases and J dropped 4 bases, with 12 bases sitting between them. This CDR3 has 15 residues. The CDR3 nucleotides read TGTGCCAGCAGTTTAAATGCAGGGTGGAATCAGCCCCAGCATTTT. The encoded protein is CASSLNAGWNQPQHF.

The V call is TRBV10-3, the J call TRBJ2-3; 10 positions agree with TRBD2. J gave up 5 bases and V 4 bases, and 12 bases lay outside the gene matches. Germline values: CDR1 ENHRY, CDR2 SYGVKD. CDR3 length: 17 residues. The CDR3 is CAISGLTSGAGGDTQYF. In nucleotides, the CDR3 is TGTGCCATCAGTGGTTTAACTAGCGGGGCCGGAGGAGATACGCAGTATTTT.